Below are 23 T cell receptor beta chains sequenced from a single sample in a study of control samples from healthy donors and cancer patients (dated by TCRdb to the early 2020s). The protocol used for the library was the immunoSEQ multiplex PCR assay. In TCRdb, the immuneACCESS table is reduced to in-frame sequences with V and J assigned. These tables do not hold every clone; where another copy was compared, an unresolved V gene accounts for under half, and the others remain unexplained. This sample gives roughly 150,000 clones in total; 93% of them show up just once. The biggest ten clones account for less than 6% of the sample. Sequenced material: blood. The receptor set was obtained from a man aged 18 to 29 in good health.

This clone was counted between two and nine times. The chain combines TRBV5-4 with TRBJ1-2, with 7 positions matching TRBD1. Germline values: CDR1 SGHNT, CDR2 YYREEE (reference sequence). The J segment lost 5 bases and the V segment lost 9 bases, leaving 13 bases of the junction unmatched. CDR3 length equals 14 residues. The CDR3: CAIQTGQTGYGYTF. The CDR3 DNA is TGTGCCATCCAAACGGGACAGACAGGGTATGGCTACACCTTC.

The chain is built from TRBV6-1 and TRBJ2-3; 8 bases are a match to TRBD2. The CDR3 length is 17 residues. Trimming took 4 bases from V and 0 from J; bases not matched to a gene: 9. The germline V gene encodes CDR1 MNHNS and CDR2 SASEGT. CDR3 in DNA: TGTGCCAGCAGTGGAGGCCGTGGACTAGCCAGCACAGATACGCAGTATTTT. Translating gives CASSGGRGLASTDTQYF.

CDR3 residues: CASSLRGRNSPLHF. The CDR3 DNA follows: TGCGCCAGCAGCTTGAGGGGCCGTAATTCACCCCTCCACTTT. J is TRBJ1-6 and V is TRBV5-1; possibly TRBD1 for D (5 bases). The V end lost 1 base, the J end lost 6 bases, and 8 bases lay between the germline ends. Looked up from germline, CDR1 is SGHRS and CDR2 is YFSETQ. The CDR3 runs to 14 residues. Looking up the rest from reference TRBV5-1 and TRBJ1-6 gives the full variable domain: KAGVTQTPRYLIKTRGQQVTLSCSPISGHRSVSWYQQTPGQGLQFLFEYFSETQRNKGNFPGRFSGRQFSNSRSEMNVSTLELGDSALYLCASSLRGRNSPLHFGNGTRLTVT.

The V call is TRBV24-1, the J call TRBJ1-1, with D perhaps matching TRBD1 (6 bases). V was trimmed by 9 bases and J by 3 bases, leaving 10 bases between them. CDR1 is KGHDR and CDR2 is SFDVKD in the germline V gene. This CDR3 is 12 amino acids long. DNA for the CDR3: TGTGCCACCGGGGGCCCCGACACTGAAGCTTTCTTT. Translating gives CATGGPDTEAFF.

The J gene is TRBJ1-2, the V gene TRBV9; TRBD1 is a possible D gene (6 bases). The germline V and J ends were trimmed by 0 bases and 6 bases, with 9 bases remaining between them. The CDR3 runs 13 residues. Germline CDR1 is SGDLS and CDR2 is YYNGEE. The CDR3 loop reads CASSVVGGNGYTF. Here the CDR3 DNA reads TGTGCCAGCAGCGTAGTCGGGGGCAATGGCTACACCTTC.

The rearrangement uses TRBV7-9 and TRBJ2-6; a weak D match, TRBD1 (5 bases). Per germline, CDR1 SEHNR and CDR2 FQNEAQ (reference sequence). Trimming shortened V by 8 bases and J by 4 bases, and 12 bases separated the two germline ends. The CDR3 is 14 amino acids. CDR3 sequence (DNA): TGTGCCAGCGACTGGGGCTCCGGGGCCAACGTCCTGACTTTC. Its protein is CASDWGSGANVLTF.

This chain joins TRBV15 and TRBJ2-5; possibly TRBD2 for D (6 bases). CDR1 and CDR2 (germline): LNHNV, YYDKDF (reference sequence). The CDR3 extends over 15 amino acids. Trimming pared 3 bases from V and 3 bases from J, leaving 14 bases between. In nucleotides, the CDR3 is TGTGCCACCAGCAGTGAGAGGGGAGGTGAAGAGACCCAGTACTTC. Protein sequence: CATSSERGGEETQYF.

This clone was observed a single time. The V gene is TRBV4-1, the J gene TRBJ2-1; 8 positions match TRBD2. The CDR3 length is 15 residues. With 0 bases clipped from V and 8 bases from J, the junction kept 6 bases outside the gene matches. Germline V gene lookup returns CDR1 MGHRA and CDR2 YSYEKL. CDR3 DNA: TGCGCCAGCAGCCAAGAGACTAGCGTAACAGATGAGCAGTTCTTC. Its translation is CASSQETSVTDEQFF.

This clone turned up a few times. This rearrangement joins TRBV28 to TRBJ1-1; D is unclear. CDR1 MDHEN and CDR2 SYDVKM come from the germline V gene. Trimming cost V 2 bases and J 1 base, with 5 bases left between them. This CDR3 has 13 residues. The CDR3 DNA follows: TGTGCCAGCAGTTTAGGCCGGAACACTGAAGCTTTCTTT. Amino acids: CASSLGRNTEAFF.

V and J are TRBV6-5 and TRBJ1-2; D is uncertain. The germline V and J ends were trimmed by 2 bases and 2 bases, with 6 bases remaining between them. This CDR3 has 13 residues. Germline V gene sequence: CDR1 MNHEY, CDR2 SVGAGI. DNA of the CDR3: TGTGCCAGCAGTTACGGGCACAACTATGGCTACACCTTC. It yields the protein CASSYGHNYGYTF.

The chain combines TRBV9 with TRBJ1-3, with unresolved D. The germline gives CDR1 SGDLS, CDR2 YYNGEE. The CDR3 sequence is 17 residues long. V gave up 0 bases and J gave up 0 bases, with 13 bases separating them. CDR3 in DNA: TGTGCCAGCAGCGTAGAGGCGGCGCCTAACTCTGGAAACACCATATATTTT. Protein sequence: CASSVEAAPNSGNTIYF.

The rearrangement joins TRBV11-2 to TRBJ2-5, with 10 bases identical to TRBD1. The germline CDR1 and CDR2 sequences are SGHAT and FQNNGV. J lost 5 bases, V lost 1 base, and 7 bases had no gene match. The CDR3 length is 16 residues. The CDR3 bases are TGTGCCAGCAGCTTAGGACTGACAGGGGGCGATGAGACCCAGTACTTC. It specifies CASSLGLTGGDETQYF.

V and J are TRBV5-1 and TRBJ1-1; D remains ambiguous. Germline V lookup: CDR1 SGHRS, CDR2 YFSETQ. This CDR3 has 12 residues. Deletions cut 4 bases from V and 5 bases from J, with 9 bases between. CDR3 sequence: CASSPRGTEAFF. The CDR3, as DNA: TGCGCCAGCAGCCCACGAGGGACTGAAGCTTTCTTT.

About this clone itself: An end of the junction differs from the germline gene, which may be a read error. This chain joins TRBV19 and TRBJ1-2; D is undetermined. The CDR3 length is 11 residues. The germline gives CDR1 LNHDA, CDR2 SQIVND (reference sequence). The CDR3 is CASSFRTDTFF. DNA of the CDR3: TGTGCCAGTAGTTTTCGAACTGACACCTTCTTC.

The chain is built from TRBV29-1 and TRBJ1-1, with 8 bases lining up with TRBD1. The CDR3 spans 13 residues. Germline values: CDR1 SQVTM, CDR2 ANQGSEA. V dropped 7 bases and J dropped 5; count of bases not matched to a gene: 9. The DNA of the CDR3 is TGCAGCGCCATACAGGGGGTAGGGACTGAAGCTTTCTTT. This gives the protein CSAIQGVGTEAFF.

This chain connects TRBV10-3 to TRBJ1-1, with D perhaps TRBD1 (6 bases). The CDR3 runs to 11 residues. V lost 6 bases and J lost 8, with 10 bases in between. Germline CDR1 and CDR2: ENHRY and SYGVKD. The CDR3 DNA reads as TGTGCCATCAGCACAGGGAAAGAAGCTTTCTTT. Its protein is CAISTGKEAFF.

The chain links TRBV7-2 to TRBJ1-5, with D possibly matching TRBD1 (6 bases). This CDR3 is 14 amino acids long. The V end was cut by 3 bases, the J end by 4 bases, with 10 bases between. Germline V gene data show CDR1 as SGHTA and CDR2 as FQGNSA. The CDR3: CASSLGHKNQPQHF. The CDR3 nucleotides are TGTGCCAGCAGCTTGGGACACAAGAATCAGCCCCAGCATTTT.

The chain uses TRBV5-1 and TRBJ1-4, with D uncertain. Germline CDR1 reads SGHRS; CDR2 reads YFSETQ. The CDR3 has 13 amino acids. Between the trimmed V and J ends, which lost 4 bases and 7 bases, there was a span of 11 bases. CDR3 in amino acids: CASSTELSEKLFF. In DNA form, the CDR3 reads TGCGCCAGCAGCACGGAACTGTCTGAAAAACTGTTTTTT. The entire variable domain, with the rest obtained from reference TRBV5-1 and TRBJ1-4, is as follows: KAGVTQTPRYLIKTRGQQVTLSCSPISGHRSVSWYQQTPGQGLQFLFEYFSETQRNKGNFPGRFSGRQFSNSRSEMNVSTLELGDSALYLCASSTELSEKLFFGSGTQLSVL.

The chain joins TRBV19 to TRBJ1-1; D call uncertain. The CDR3 runs to 13 residues. Trimming removed 6 bases at V and 1 base at J, with 9 bases between. Germline loops: CDR1 LNHDA, CDR2 SQIVND (reference sequence). CDR3 residues: CASSTTANTEAFF. The CDR3 bases are TGTGCCAGTAGCACAACGGCGAACACTGAAGCTTTCTTT.

The chain uses TRBV5-4 and TRBJ2-5, with D unclear. Trimming shortened V by 0 bases and J by 4 bases, and 7 bases separated the two germline ends. Per germline, CDR1 SGHNT and CDR2 YYREEE (reference sequence). The CDR3 loop spans 13 amino acids. CDR3 in DNA: TGTGCCAGCAGCTTGGGAGGAACAGAGACCCAGTACTTC. This encodes CASSLGGTETQYF.

The chain employs TRBV7-9 and TRBJ1-3; possible D gene TRBD1, 6 bases. V was cut by 7 bases and J by 7 bases, with 17 bases left in between. Germline V lookup: CDR1 SEHNR, CDR2 FQNEAQ (reference sequence). The CDR3 runs 14 residues. CDR3 DNA sequence: TGTGCCAGCACCACCGGACAGTCGTGGAACACCATATATTTT. Protein product: CASTTGQSWNTIYF.

This chain uses TRBV5-1 with TRBJ1-6; D may be TRBD1 (6 bases). The germline V gene has CDR1 SGHRS and CDR2 YFSETQ. Trimming cost V 0 bases and J 7 bases, with 11 bases left between them. The CDR3 runs to 15 residues. DNA of the CDR3: TGCGCCAGCAGCTTGGGGGGACACCTAAATTCACCCCTCCACTTT. Encoded protein: CASSLGGHLNSPLHF.

CDR3 sequence: CASSQDRSGQVSGNTIYF. The CDR3 nucleotides read TGCGCCAGCAGCCAAGACCGCAGCGGCCAGGTCTCTGGAAACACCATATATTTT. This rearrangement joins TRBV4-1 to TRBJ1-3; D gene unclear. V lost 0 bases to trimming and J lost 0 bases, with 15 bases between them. CDR3 size: 18 residues. Germline V gives CDR1 MGHRA, CDR2 YSYEKL.